This T cell receptor (beta chain) was identified during a study of OX40 agonist ivuxolimab in advanced cancers. Study context: Partial responses were achieved by three patients: one hepatocellular carcinoma, two cutaneous melanoma. Overall study findings and caveats: The average count of expanded clones was higher among CD8+ T cells than among CD4+.

The CDR3 has 16 amino acids. V was pared by 6 bases and J by 5 bases, with 8 bases of the junction left unmatched. Germline V gives CDR1 MNHEY, CDR2 SVGAGI. About this clone: The antigen remains undetermined.

TCRdb's table, derived via immunoSEQ multiplex PCR, lists solely in-frame clones and lacks some. The data contain 55,000 to 80,000 clones, roughly 82% of them seen just once; the ten biggest clones take up 5.5%. Sampled blood was obtained at baseline, cycle 4 day 1, and cycle 7 day 1. Source: CD4+ or CD8+ T cells sorted from blood, taken in a trial of the OX40 agonist ivuxolimab. The chain has TRBV6-5 and TRBJ1-6; 9 nucleotides align to TRBD1. This TCR was sampled from an adult with an advanced solid tumor such as melanoma, head and neck, liver or kidney cancer. The chain's CDR3 is CASRYRGRTNNSPLHF. CDR3 nucleotides: TGTGCCAGCAGGTACAGGGGGCGCACGAATAATTCACCCCTCCACTTT.